Following are 20 T cell receptor beta chains from one sample sequenced in a study of T-cell memory formation after mild COVID-19. TCRdb called the 5' RACE reads again in MiXCR, with one record for every CDR3 protein. The profile shows under 300,000 distinct CDR3 sequences, roughly 15% of them singletons. The specimen was PBMCs or a T cell subset sorted from them (not recorded which). Receptors were obtained from a young man who had mild COVID-19 (a few samples of this study predate the infection). Cell type and time point are not known.

The chain has TRBV5-1 and TRBJ1-1, with 9 positions matching TRBD1. Germline V gene lookup returns CDR1 SGHRS and CDR2 YFSETQ. The CDR3 has 15 amino acids. The junction had 6 bases not matched to a gene; V was cut back by 4 bases and J by 2 bases. CDR3 residues: CASSALGQGNTEAFF. The CDR3 DNA sequence: TGCGCCAGCAGCGCCCTGGGACAGGGCAACACTGAAGCTTTCTTT.

In its sample, this clonotype was seen many times. The chain recombines TRBV20-1 with TRBJ2-3, with D perhaps matching TRBD2 (6 bases). Per the germline V gene, CDR1 is DFQATT and CDR2 is SNEGSKA (reference sequence). Trimming pared 6 bases from V and 6 bases from J, leaving 19 bases between. This CDR3 region has 14 residues. CDR3 amino acids: CSASTTRGGDTQYF. The CDR3 bases are TGCAGTGCGAGCACAACGCGGGGTGGCGATACGCAGTATTTT.

This clonotype was detected only a few times. The J gene is TRBJ1-1, the V gene TRBV5-1; weak D call: TRBD1 (6 bases). V lost 4 bases and J lost 1, with 11 bases in between. CDR1 is SGHRS, CDR2 YFSETQ, per germline. The CDR3 is made up of 14 amino acids. The CDR3 DNA is TGCGCCAGCAGCCTTTGGACAGAGAACACTGAAGCTTTCTTT. This sequence encodes CASSLWTENTEAFF. Based on the CDR3 plus reference TRBV5-1 and TRBJ1-1, the full variable domain is KAGVTQTPRYLIKTRGQQVTLSCSPISGHRSVSWYQQTPGQGLQFLFEYFSETQRNKGNFPGRFSGRQFSNSRSEMNVSTLELGDSALYLCASSLWTENTEAFFGQGTRLTVV.

This clonotype was recorded at least ten times. V is TRBV12-3 or TRBV12-4 and J is TRBJ1-1, with D tentatively TRBD1 (6 bases). V was cut by 6 bases and J by 3 bases, with 11 bases left in between. CDR3 length: 13 amino acids. CDR3 sequence (DNA): TGTGCCAGCAGCCTTAAGGGGGACACTGAAGCTTTCTTT. Residues: CASSLKGDTEAFF.

This clonotype has a handful of counts. The J gene is TRBJ2-3, the V gene TRBV29-1; 8 bases agree with TRBD2. J gave up 6 bases and V 3 bases, and 8 bases lay outside the gene matches. The CDR3 extends over 14 amino acids. Germline V lookup: CDR1 SQVTM, CDR2 ANQGSEA. The CDR3 DNA reads as TGCAGCGTTGAGAGGCGGGGGGCGGGGGATACGCAGTATTTT. Translating it yields CSVERRGAGDTQYF.

This clonotype has more than one count but fewer than ten. The V gene is TRBV4-1, the J gene TRBJ2-4; D gene ambiguous. The V gene lost 3 bases and the J gene lost 0 bases, with 15 bases spanning the gap. The CDR3 totals 17 residues. Germline V lookup: CDR1 MGHRA, CDR2 YSYEKL. DNA for the CDR3: TGCGCCAGCAGCCAGGGAAGGACCCAAGGAGCCAAAAACATTCAGTACTTC. This translates into CASSQGRTQGAKNIQYF.

The chain links TRBV7-9 to TRBJ2-7; D unresolved. This CDR3 spans 13 amino acids. Germline V lookup: CDR1 SEHNR, CDR2 FQNEAQ (reference sequence). V lost 5 bases, J lost 6 bases, and 14 bases lay in between. As DNA, the CDR3 is TGTGCCAGCAGCCCTGACGGGCGCGGCGAGCAGTACGTC. Translated, it gives CASSPDGRGEQYV.

This clonotype was counted a few times. The CDR3 DNA reads TGTGCCATCAGTGAGAATGAGGGGGGATACGAGCAGTACGTC. Translated: CAISENEGGYEQYV. J is TRBJ2-7 and V is TRBV10-3; D may be TRBD1 or TRBD2 (6 bases each). V was shortened by 2 bases and J by 4 bases, with 12 bases between the two germline ends. There are 14 residues in the CDR3. Germline V gene lookup returns CDR1 ENHRY and CDR2 SYGVKD.

This clonotype was detected a few times. The rearrangement uses TRBV4-2 and TRBJ2-3; D is ambiguous. Trimming took 0 bases from V and 6 from J, leaving 4 bases between them. This CDR3 is built from 12 residues. From germline, CDR1 is LGHNA and CDR2 YNFKEQ. The CDR3 is CASSQEYDTQYF. The CDR3, as DNA: TGTGCCAGCAGCCAAGAGTATGATACGCAGTATTTT.

There are a few counts of this clonotype. Germline is not matched at one junction end, which may reflect a read error. The chain is built from TRBV7-7 and TRBJ2-1; 7 nucleotides agree with TRBD1. The CDR3 extends over 16 amino acids. Looked up from germline, CDR1 is SSHAT and CDR2 is FNYEAQ (reference sequence). CDR3: CASSRRQGSSYNEQFF. DNA for the CDR3: TGTGCTAGCAGCCGCCGACAGGGAAGCTCCTACAATGAGCAGTTCTTC.

This clonotype has more than one count but fewer than ten. The gene calls are TRBV5-1 and TRBJ1-2, with D tentatively TRBD1 (6 bases). The V gene's germline CDR1 is SGHRS and CDR2 YFSETQ. Trimming shortened V by 3 bases and J by 2 bases, and 14 bases separated the two germline ends. The CDR3 length is 15 residues. The CDR3, as DNA: TGCGCCAGCAGCTCATTACAGGGAGCGAACTATGGCTACACCTTC. It is translated as CASSSLQGANYGYTF.

The chain carries TRBV27 and TRBJ2-2; no reliable D call. Per the germline V gene, CDR1 is MNHEY and CDR2 is SMNVEV (reference sequence). CDR3 length equals 15 residues. With 5 bases removed from V and 4 bases from J, the gap between germline ends came to 14 bases. The CDR3 nucleotides are TGTGCCAGCAGTAATTATCCCTGGGGCACCGGGGAGCTGTTTTTT. Encoded protein: CASSNYPWGTGELFF.

There are a few counts of this clonotype. The chain joins TRBV6-5 to TRBJ1-4; 7 nucleotides align to TRBD1. Germline V CDR1 and CDR2: MNHEY, SVGAGI. There are 14 residues in the CDR3. The junction had 4 bases not matched to a gene; V was cut back by 4 bases and J by 5 bases. The CDR3 region is CASSLTGPNEKLFF. CDR3 bases: TGTGCCAGCAGTTTGACAGGGCCGAATGAAAAACTGTTTTTT.

This clonotype was detected only a few times. The rearrangement joins TRBV7-2 to TRBJ2-1; TRBD1 agrees at 11 bases. Germline trimming cut 6 bases from V and 6 bases from J; bases unmatched to any gene: 1. CDR1 and CDR2 from the germline V gene are SGHTA and FQGNSA. The CDR3 loop spans 13 amino acids. CDR3: CASRGQGGNEQFF. The CDR3 nucleotides are TGTGCCAGCAGGGGACAGGGGGGCAATGAGCAGTTCTTC. Drawing the rest from reference TRBV7-2 and TRBJ2-1, the complete variable domain is GAGVSQSPSNKVTEKGKDVELRCDPISGHTALYWYRQSLGQGLEFLIYFQGNSAPDKSGLPSDRFSAERTGGSVSTLTIQRTQQEDSAVYLCASRGQGGNEQFFGPGTRLTVL.

This clonotype came up a few times. The chain carries TRBV20-1 and TRBJ1-5, with a weak D call TRBD1 (5 bases). V lost 5 bases and J 3 bases, leaving 11 bases between the germline ends. Germline V lookup: CDR1 DFQATT, CDR2 SNEGSKA (reference sequence). CDR3 size: 13 residues. The CDR3 DNA follows: TGCAGTGCTGGCAGGGATTTCAATCAGCCCCAGCATTTT. Its translation is CSAGRDFNQPQHF.

The chain carries TRBV7-3 and TRBJ1-2; D is unresolved. This CDR3 has 13 residues. Trimming cost V 2 bases and J 9 bases, with 13 bases left between them. Germline V gene sequence: CDR1 SGHTA, CDR2 FQGTGA. The CDR3 bases are TGTGCCAGCAGCTTAGGAACCTCCGGTAGCTACACCTTC. It specifies CASSLGTSGSYTF.

This clonotype was picked up a small number of times. The chain is built from TRBV6-2 or TRBV6-3 and TRBJ2-3, with TRBD1 as a possible D gene (5 bases). V lost 7 bases to trimming and J lost 2 bases, with 16 bases between them. Germline V gene data show CDR1 as MNHEY and CDR2 as SVGEGT. CDR3 length: 15 amino acids. DNA of the CDR3: TGTGCCAGCACCAGCGCAGGGCCCGACACAGATACGCAGTATTTT. Its translation is CASTSAGPDTDTQYF.

The chain links TRBV4-2 to TRBJ2-3, with TRBD2 as a possible D gene (6 bases). CDR1 LGHNA and CDR2 YNFKEQ come from the germline V gene. The CDR3 sequence is 12 residues long. Trimming stripped 11 bases from V and 1 base from J, with 10 bases between. In DNA, the CDR3 is TGTGCCGTGCAGCGGGGCACAGATACGCAGTATTTT. Protein: CAVQRGTDTQYF.

This clonotype came up many times. This chain links TRBV11-3 with TRBJ2-1; D gene uncertain. V lost 2 bases and J lost 5, with 10 bases in between. From germline, CDR1 is SGHNT and CDR2 YENEEA. This CDR3 has 14 residues. CDR3 DNA sequence: TGTGCCAGCAGCTTAAACCCCGGCGACAATGAGCAGTTCTTC. Its protein is CASSLNPGDNEQFF.

The chain couples TRBV2 to TRBJ2-7; D not resolved. Germline V gives CDR1 SNHLY, CDR2 FYNNEI. The CDR3 covers 12 residues. Trimming pared 7 bases from V and 1 base from J, leaving 8 bases between. Here the CDR3 DNA reads TGTGCCAGCACGGCGGAATCCTACGAGCAGTACTTC. Its translation: CASTAESYEQYF. The full variable domain, with the rest looked up from reference TRBV2 and TRBJ2-7, is EPEVTQTPSHQVTQMGQEVILRCVPISNHLYFYWYRQILGQKVEFLVSFYNNEISEKSEIFDDQFSVERPDGSNFTLKIRSTKLEDSAMYFCASTAESYEQYFGPGTRLTVT.